The 24 T cell receptor beta chains presented below share a single source sample, sequenced in a study of cytomegalovirus exposure and HLA in healthy donors. The PCR employed 60 Vbeta primers together with 13 Jbeta primers. Profiled with immunoSEQ multiplex PCR; TCRdb holds only in-frame clones, not every one. Here the sample table reports 150,000 to 200,000 clones. The specimen was PBMCs. The receptor set was obtained from a woman aged 55-69 years in good health and CMV-seronegative.

V gene TRBV7-3 combines with J gene TRBJ1-1, with unresolved D. The germline CDR1 and CDR2 sequences are SGHTA and FQGTGA. The CDR3 is made up of 12 amino acids. The germline V and J ends were trimmed by 4 bases and 4 bases, with 7 bases remaining between them. The CDR3 DNA is TGTGCCAGCAGCTCCCACGGCACTGAAGCTTTCTTT. Its translation: CASSSHGTEAFF.

The chain is built from TRBV6-6 and TRBJ1-3; the D is unclear. Germline values: CDR1 MNHNY, CDR2 SVGAGI (reference sequence). V lost 8 bases, J lost 2 bases, and 10 bases lay in between. CDR3 length: 13 amino acids. The CDR3 DNA reads TGTGCCAGCTTAAGCGAAACTGGAAACACCATATATTTT. Translation gives CASLSETGNTIYF.

The rearrangement uses TRBV18 and TRBJ2-1, with 13 bases matching TRBD2. This CDR3 has 15 residues. Unmatched junction bases numbered 6, after V lost 6 bases and J lost 7 bases. Germline V lookup: CDR1 KGHSH, CDR2 LQKENI. CDR3 sequence reads: CASSHPGLAGNEQFF. As DNA, the CDR3 is TGTGCCAGCTCCCATCCGGGACTAGCGGGAAATGAGCAGTTCTTC.

The CDR3: CASSFLASGRVVHEQYF. In nucleotides, the CDR3 is TGTGCCAGCAGTTTCTTGGCTAGCGGGAGAGTTGTCCACGAGCAGTACTTC. The genes are TRBV27 and TRBJ2-7; 10 bases are shared with TRBD2. The CDR3 totals 17 residues. V was pared by 3 bases and J by 5 bases, with 13 bases of the junction left unmatched. In germline, CDR1 is MNHEY, CDR2 SMNVEV (reference sequence).

The chain employs TRBV5-4 and TRBJ1-1; possible D gene TRBD1, 6 bases. With 6 bases removed from V and 1 base from J, the gap between germline ends came to 10 bases. CDR3 length equals 13 residues. Germline values: CDR1 SGHNT, CDR2 YYREEE (reference sequence). CDR3: CASIDRPNTEAFF. The CDR3 DNA reads TGTGCCAGCATCGACAGGCCGAACACTGAAGCTTTCTTT. The whole variable domain, remainder taken from reference TRBV5-4 and TRBJ1-1, is ETGVTQSPTHLIKTRGQQVTLRCSSQSGHNTVSWYQQALGQGPQFIFQYYREEENGRGNFPPRFSGLQFPNYSSELNVNALELDDSALYLCASIDRPNTEAFFGQGTRLTVV.

The chain is built from TRBV7-9 and TRBJ1-2; D might be TRBD1 (5 bases). This CDR3 is built from 15 residues. Trimming pared 4 bases from V and 2 bases from J, leaving 14 bases between. Germline CDR1 reads SEHNR; CDR2 reads FQNEAQ (reference sequence). In DNA, the CDR3 is TGTGCCAGCAGCTCCTGGGCTGGGGGGAACTATGGCTACACCTTC. This translates into CASSSWAGGNYGYTF.

This chain connects TRBV7-2 to TRBJ2-1; 7 bases match TRBD2. Trimming at V came to 0 bases and at J to 2 bases, leaving 4 bases not matched to a gene. Germline assignment: CDR1 SGHTA and CDR2 FQGNSA. The CDR3 runs to 16 residues. CDR3 residues: CASSLASSGTYNEQFF. The CDR3 bases are TGTGCCAGCAGCTTAGCATCTAGCGGAACCTACAATGAGCAGTTCTTC.

The chain has TRBV6-5 and TRBJ2-3, with D unresolved. Trimming stripped 8 bases from V and 2 bases from J, with 11 bases between. Germline lookup yields CDR1 MNHEY and CDR2 SVGAGI. This CDR3 is built from 13 residues. Here the CDR3 DNA reads TGTGCCAGCCGATACCTACTCACAGATACGCAGTATTTT. Its translation is CASRYLLTDTQYF.

The gene calls are TRBV29-1 and TRBJ2-7; TRBD2 matches 7 bases. Per the germline V gene, CDR1 is SQVTM and CDR2 is ANQGSEA. CDR3 length equals 12 residues. Unmatched junction bases numbered 7, after V lost 5 bases and J lost 6 bases. CDR3 in DNA: TGCAGCGTTAGTCAGGGAGGGAGCGAGCAGTACTTC. Protein product: CSVSQGGSEQYF.

The chain recombines TRBV6-1 with TRBJ1-5, with D hard to call. This CDR3 has 18 residues. Trimming took off 4 bases at V and 0 bases at J, with 19 bases between the two ends. The germline V gene has CDR1 MNHNS and CDR2 SASEGT. CDR3 in DNA: TGTGCCAGCAGTGTAAAGCCAATTACGGTGTATAGCAATCAGCCCCAGCATTTT. It codes for CASSVKPITVYSNQPQHF.

The chain joins TRBV2 to TRBJ2-7, with a tentative D call TRBD1 (6 bases). The CDR3 runs to 12 residues. The V gene lost 6 bases and the J gene lost 3 bases, with 9 bases spanning the gap. Germline V gene lookup returns CDR1 SNHLY and CDR2 FYNNEI. CDR3 sequence reads: CASRDSVYEQYF. Here the CDR3 DNA reads TGTGCCAGCAGGGACAGCGTCTACGAGCAGTACTTC.

The V gene is TRBV4-2, the J gene TRBJ2-7; a weak D match, TRBD2 (6 bases). V shed 1 base and J shed 3 bases, with 22 bases lying between them. The CDR3 consists of 18 residues. Germline CDR1 reads LGHNA; CDR2 reads YNFKEQ. In DNA form, the CDR3 reads TGTGCCAGCAGCCAAGCCTCCATTGGGACTGAGGCCAGCTACGAGCAGTACTTC. This translates into CASSQASIGTEASYEQYF.

The rearrangement uses TRBV7-9 and TRBJ1-1; possibly TRBD1 for D (5 bases). The CDR3 sequence is 13 residues long. The germline gives CDR1 SEHNR, CDR2 FQNEAQ (reference sequence). V was clipped by 4 bases and J by 5 bases, with 11 bases between them. CDR3 amino acids: CASSSRGWTEAFF. The DNA for the CDR3 is TGTGCCAGCAGCTCGCGGGGCTGGACTGAAGCTTTCTTT.

The CDR3 loop reads CASSLEGGQSSPLHF. The CDR3 DNA reads TGCGCCAGCAGCTTGGAAGGGGGCCAAAGTTCACCCCTCCACTTT. The gene calls are TRBV5-1 and TRBJ1-6; 7 nucleotides match TRBD1. Germline CDR1 and CDR2: SGHRS and YFSETQ. V was pared by 0 bases and J by 9 bases, with 6 bases of the junction left unmatched. The CDR3 extends over 15 amino acids.

The gene calls are TRBV19 and TRBJ2-3; 9 positions match TRBD2. The CDR3 sequence is 17 residues long. The junction had 11 bases not matched to a gene; V was cut back by 5 bases and J by 2 bases. The germline V gene encodes CDR1 LNHDA and CDR2 SQIVND (reference sequence). The CDR3 sequence is CASSLGASGKLTDTQYF. Written as DNA, the CDR3 is TGTGCCAGTAGTCTAGGGGCTAGCGGGAAGCTCACAGATACGCAGTATTTT. Full variable domain (remainder filled in from reference TRBV19 and TRBJ2-3): DGGITQSPKYLFRKEGQNVTLSCEQNLNHDAMYWYRQDPGQGLRLIYYSQIVNDFQKGDIAEGYSVSREKKESFPLTVTSAQKNPTAFYLCASSLGASGKLTDTQYFGPGTRLTVL.

The chain is built from TRBV5-4 and TRBJ2-1; TRBD1 agrees at 7 bases. Trimming cost V 6 bases and J 5 bases; bases outside gene matches: 5. From germline, CDR1 is SGHNT and CDR2 YYREEE (reference sequence). This CDR3 is 13 amino acids long. The CDR3 DNA reads as TGTGCCAGCAAATTTGACAGGGACAATGAGCAGTTCTTC. This translates into CASKFDRDNEQFF.

This sequence joins TRBV9 and TRBJ1-2, with TRBD1 matching over 8 bases. Germline loops: CDR1 SGDLS, CDR2 YYNGEE. CDR3 size: 15 residues. The V and J ends lost 3 bases and 1 base, in that order; junction bases with no gene match: 5. CDR3 residues: CASSAGTGVNYGYTF. The CDR3 DNA is TGTGCCAGCAGCGCTGGGACAGGAGTTAACTATGGCTACACCTTC.

Of note for this clone: The conserved closing phenylalanine or tryptophan is absent in this CDR3, likely reflecting a read error. This chain joins TRBV11-2 and TRBJ2-7; 7 bases agree with TRBD2. V shed 5 bases, J shed 2 bases, and the junction held 6 bases outside the gene matches. The CDR3 is 14 residues long. The germline V gene encodes CDR1 SGHAT and CDR2 FQNNGV. CDR3 loop: CASSPMGTTYEQYL. CDR3 in DNA: TGTGCCAGCAGCCCGATGGGGACTACCTACGAGCAGTACCTC.

The rearrangement uses TRBV7-3 and TRBJ2-1; D unclear. CDR3 length: 13 amino acids. V was pared by 1 base and J by 7 bases, with 8 bases between. In germline, CDR1 is SGHTA, CDR2 FQGTGA. The CDR3 protein is CASSLIGQNEQFF. The CDR3 nucleotides are TGTGCCAGCAGCTTAATTGGGCAAAATGAGCAGTTCTTC. Together with reference TRBV7-3 and TRBJ2-1, the CDR3 gives the full variable domain: GAGVSQTPSNKVTEKGKYVELRCDPISGHTALYWYRQSLGQGPEFLIYFQGTGAADDSGLPNDRFFAVRPEGSVSTLKIQRTERGDSAVYLCASSLIGQNEQFFGPGTRLTVL.

The gene calls are TRBV18 and TRBJ1-4; 9 bases are a match to TRBD1. The V and J ends lost 3 bases and 7 bases, in that order; junction bases with no gene match: 6. The CDR3 totals 15 residues. Germline CDR1 and CDR2: KGHSH and LQKENI. CDR3 in amino acids: CASSPPGQGGEKLFF. Here the CDR3 DNA reads TGTGCCAGCTCACCCCCGGGACAGGGAGGTGAAAAACTGTTTTTT.

The chain is built from TRBV5-4 and TRBJ1-5; the D gene is possibly TRBD1 (6 bases). Between the trimmed V and J ends, which lost 2 bases and 0 bases, there was a span of 12 bases. Germline CDR1 and CDR2: SGHNT and YYREEE (reference sequence). There are 16 residues in the CDR3. CDR3 nucleotide sequence: TGTGCCAGCAGCTTTACGAGGGGGTTTAGCAATCAGCCCCAGCATTTT. It translates to CASSFTRGFSNQPQHF.

The chain is built from TRBV5-1 and TRBJ1-5, with D unclear. The CDR3 runs to 14 residues. The V and J ends lost 0 bases and 5 bases respectively, with 9 bases between them. Germline-derived CDR1 and CDR2 are SGHRS and YFSETQ. The CDR3 nucleotides read TGCGCCAGCAGCTTGGGCCCAGGTTATCAGCCCCAGCATTTT. Translating gives CASSLGPGYQPQHF.

The rearrangement uses TRBV2 and TRBJ2-7; TRBD1 matches 10 bases. Per germline, CDR1 SNHLY and CDR2 FYNNEI. The CDR3 runs 15 residues. With V trimmed by 7 bases and J by 3 bases, 9 bases remained unmatched. CDR3 in amino acids: CASIRIRDRGYEQYF. The CDR3 DNA follows: TGTGCCAGCATCCGAATTCGGGACAGGGGCTACGAGCAGTACTTC.

The chain recombines TRBV18 with TRBJ1-1; 10 bases map to TRBD1. Germline CDR1 reads KGHSH; CDR2 reads LQKENI. The ends lost 3 bases at V and 2 bases at J; junction bases unmatched: 9. The CDR3 is 17 amino acids. DNA of the CDR3: TGTGCCAGCTCACCTGCCGGGACAGGGGCTTTAAACACTGAAGCTTTCTTT. It encodes CASSPAGTGALNTEAFF.